This T cell receptor (beta chain) was identified in a study of blood T cells in healthy people across ages. Study details: Template switching captured about one barcoded beta molecule per two T cells.

Only a few counts were recorded for this clonotype. The antigen is undetermined. With a J-beta primer mix and a sample-barcoded 5' primer, a second PCR ran about 7 to 11 cycles. A single record per CDR3 protein comes from TCRdb applying MiXCR to the 5' RACE reads. The sample shows roughly 1.5 million distinct CDR3 sequences, around 40% of them seen only once. Study results and limitations: PBMCs were not sorted, which prevented a conclusive comparison of naive versus antigen-experienced cells.

CDR1 and CDR2 from the germline V gene are MGHDK and SYGVNS. Losses at the gene ends were 3 bases for V and 7 bases for J; bases not matched to a gene: 6. The CDR3 extends over 14 amino acids. The chain recombines TRBV25-1 with TRBJ1-1; 9 positions match TRBD1. Sequences were obtained from blood. The TCR was taken from a woman under 30 in good health. CDR3 DNA sequence: TGTGCCAGCAGTGATTACAGGGGGCTCAGTGAAGCTTTCTTT. Residues: CASSDYRGLSEAFF.